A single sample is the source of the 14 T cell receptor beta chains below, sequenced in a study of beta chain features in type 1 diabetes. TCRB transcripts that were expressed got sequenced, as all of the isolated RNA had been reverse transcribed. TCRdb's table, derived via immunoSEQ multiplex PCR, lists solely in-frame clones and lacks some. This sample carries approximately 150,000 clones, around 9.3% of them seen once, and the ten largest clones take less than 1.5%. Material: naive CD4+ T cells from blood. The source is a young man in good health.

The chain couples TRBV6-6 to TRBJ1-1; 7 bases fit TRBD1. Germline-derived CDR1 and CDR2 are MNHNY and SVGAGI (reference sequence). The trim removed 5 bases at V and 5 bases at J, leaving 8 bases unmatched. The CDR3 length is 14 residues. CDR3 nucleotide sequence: TGTGCCAGCAGTCCCCAGGGGGGCCGGACTGAAGCTTTCTTT. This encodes CASSPQGGRTEAFF.

The CDR3 here is CASSLANFGGGPLGSYNEQFF. The CDR3 bases are TGTGCCAGCAGCTTAGCCAATTTTGGGGGGGGGCCTTTAGGGTCCTACAATGAGCAGTTCTTC. The chain combines TRBV7-6 with TRBJ2-1; D might be TRBD2 (7 bases). Germline-derived CDR1 and CDR2 are SGHVS and FNYEAQ. V was shortened by 0 bases and J by 1 base, with 25 bases between the two germline ends. The length of the CDR3 is 21 residues.

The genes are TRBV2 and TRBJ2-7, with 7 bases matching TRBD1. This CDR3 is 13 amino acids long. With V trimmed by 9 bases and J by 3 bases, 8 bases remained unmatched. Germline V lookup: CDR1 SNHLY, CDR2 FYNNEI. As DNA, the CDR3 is TGTGCCAGTAGCTCCGACAGGGTCTACGAGCAGTACTTC. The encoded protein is CASSSDRVYEQYF.

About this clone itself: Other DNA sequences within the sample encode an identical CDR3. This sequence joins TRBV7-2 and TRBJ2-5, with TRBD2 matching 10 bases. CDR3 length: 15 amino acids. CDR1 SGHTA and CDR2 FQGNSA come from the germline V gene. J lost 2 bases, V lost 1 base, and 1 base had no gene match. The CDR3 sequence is CASSLVAGGQETQYF. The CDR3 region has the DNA TGTGCCAGCAGCTTAGTAGCGGGGGGACAAGAGACCCAGTACTTC.

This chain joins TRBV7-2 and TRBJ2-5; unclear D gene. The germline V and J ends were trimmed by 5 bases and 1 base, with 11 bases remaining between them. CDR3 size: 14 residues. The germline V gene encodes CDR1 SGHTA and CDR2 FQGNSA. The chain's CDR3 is CASSPHGSQETQYF. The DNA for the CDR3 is TGTGCCAGCAGCCCACACGGGTCCCAAGAGACCCAGTACTTC.

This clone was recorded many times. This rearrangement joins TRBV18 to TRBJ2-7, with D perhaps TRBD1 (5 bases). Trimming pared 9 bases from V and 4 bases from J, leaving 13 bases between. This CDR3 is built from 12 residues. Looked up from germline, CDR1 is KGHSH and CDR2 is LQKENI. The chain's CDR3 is CASAGFGYEQYF. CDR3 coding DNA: TGTGCCAGTGCAGGGTTCGGGTACGAGCAGTACTTC.

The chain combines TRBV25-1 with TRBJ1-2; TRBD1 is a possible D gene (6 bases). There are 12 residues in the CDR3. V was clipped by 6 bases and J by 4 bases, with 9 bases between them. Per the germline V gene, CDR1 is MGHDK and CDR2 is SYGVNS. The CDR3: CASRDSIYGYTF. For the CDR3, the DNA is TGTGCCAGCAGGGACAGCATCTATGGCTACACCTTC.

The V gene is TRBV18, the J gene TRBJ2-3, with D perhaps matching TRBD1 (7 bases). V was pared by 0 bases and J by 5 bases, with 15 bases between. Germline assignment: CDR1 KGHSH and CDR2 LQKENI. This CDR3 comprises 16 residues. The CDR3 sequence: CASSPPPAGGQDTQYF. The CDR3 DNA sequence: TGTGCCAGCTCACCACCGCCGGCAGGGGGGCAAGATACGCAGTATTTT.

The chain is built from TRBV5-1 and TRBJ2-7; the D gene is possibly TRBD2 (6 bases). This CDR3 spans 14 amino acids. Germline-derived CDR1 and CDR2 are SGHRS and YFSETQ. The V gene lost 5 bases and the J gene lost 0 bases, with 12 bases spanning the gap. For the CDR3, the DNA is TGCGCCAGCAGTGCGGGGATCTTCTCCTACGAGCAGTACTTC. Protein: CASSAGIFSYEQYF.

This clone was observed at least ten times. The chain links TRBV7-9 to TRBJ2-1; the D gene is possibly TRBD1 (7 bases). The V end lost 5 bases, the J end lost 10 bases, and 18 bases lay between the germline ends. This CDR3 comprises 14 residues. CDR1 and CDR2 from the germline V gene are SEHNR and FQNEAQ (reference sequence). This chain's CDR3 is CASSDRDLDKEQFF. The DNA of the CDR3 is TGTGCCAGCAGCGACAGGGACTTGGATAAAGAGCAGTTCTTC.

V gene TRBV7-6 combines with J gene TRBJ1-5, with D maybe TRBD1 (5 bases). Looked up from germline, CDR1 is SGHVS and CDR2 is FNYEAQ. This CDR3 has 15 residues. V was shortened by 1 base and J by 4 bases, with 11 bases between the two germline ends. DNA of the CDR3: TGTGCCAGCAGCTTAGGGCAGGGAAGTAATCAGCCCCAGCATTTT. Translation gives CASSLGQGSNQPQHF.

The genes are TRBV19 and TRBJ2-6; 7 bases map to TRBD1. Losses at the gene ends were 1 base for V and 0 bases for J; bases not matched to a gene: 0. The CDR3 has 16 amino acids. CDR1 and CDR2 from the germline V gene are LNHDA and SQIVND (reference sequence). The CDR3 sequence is CASSIGDSSGANVLTF. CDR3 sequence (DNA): TGTGCCAGTAGTATAGGGGACAGCTCTGGGGCCAACGTCCTGACTTTC.

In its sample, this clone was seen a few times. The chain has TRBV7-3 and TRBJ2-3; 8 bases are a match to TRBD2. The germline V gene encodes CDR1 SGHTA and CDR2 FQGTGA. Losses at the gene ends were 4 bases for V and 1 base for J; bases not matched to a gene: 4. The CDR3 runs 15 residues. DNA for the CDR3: TGTGCCAGCAGCTACTTCGGGGGGGGCACAGATACGCAGTATTTT. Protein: CASSYFGGGTDTQYF.

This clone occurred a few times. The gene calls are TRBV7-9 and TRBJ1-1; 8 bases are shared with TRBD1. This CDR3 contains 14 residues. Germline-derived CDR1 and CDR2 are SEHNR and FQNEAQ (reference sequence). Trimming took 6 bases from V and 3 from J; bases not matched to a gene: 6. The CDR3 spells CASRRTGSDTEAFF. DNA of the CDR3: TGTGCCAGCAGACGGACAGGGTCGGACACTGAAGCTTTCTTT.